A selection of T cell receptor beta chains follows, all from one sample in a study of cytomegalovirus exposure and HLA in healthy donors. Generated by immunoSEQ multiplex PCR, the TCRdb table keeps only in-frame clones and is missing some. The table includes tens of thousands of clones, around 82% detected once. Sequencing was performed on PBMCs. These receptors all come from a man aged 18 to 29 in good health and CMV-seronegative. Each CDR3 is given with its conserved first and last residue. Each record gives: J gene, V gene, CDR3 protein.

j_gene: TRBJ2-1; v_gene: TRBV6-5; CDR3aa: CASRAGLAGGNEQFF
j_gene: .; v_gene: TRBV27; CDR3aa: CASSLWASGGPVSYEQYF
j_gene: TRBJ2-7; v_gene: TRBV10-3; CDR3aa: CATKGNRDRSYEQYF
j_gene: TRBJ2-7; v_gene: TRBV4-1; CDR3aa: CASSPRDSQSYEQYF
j_gene: TRBJ2-7; v_gene: TRBV5-1; CDR3aa: CASSLVGFSYEQYF
j_gene: TRBJ2-7; v_gene: TRBV30; CDR3aa: CAWVGQGTSYEQYF
j_gene: TRBJ1-1; v_gene: TRBV5-1; CDR3aa: CASSLSPITSTEAFF
j_gene: TRBJ2-1; v_gene: TRBV7-2; CDR3aa: CASSPDRGGYNEQFF
j_gene: TRBJ2-2; v_gene: TRBV19; CDR3aa: CASSRPGADTGELFF
j_gene: TRBJ1-2; v_gene: TRBV19; CDR3aa: CASSMVDFYGYTF
j_gene: TRBJ2-1; v_gene: TRBV5-8; CDR3aa: CASSRTLSYNEQFF
j_gene: TRBJ2-5; v_gene: TRBV29-1; CDR3aa: CSVGLIVQETQYF
j_gene: TRBJ2-7; v_gene: TRBV6-6; CDR3aa: CASSHTLVRRDYEQYF